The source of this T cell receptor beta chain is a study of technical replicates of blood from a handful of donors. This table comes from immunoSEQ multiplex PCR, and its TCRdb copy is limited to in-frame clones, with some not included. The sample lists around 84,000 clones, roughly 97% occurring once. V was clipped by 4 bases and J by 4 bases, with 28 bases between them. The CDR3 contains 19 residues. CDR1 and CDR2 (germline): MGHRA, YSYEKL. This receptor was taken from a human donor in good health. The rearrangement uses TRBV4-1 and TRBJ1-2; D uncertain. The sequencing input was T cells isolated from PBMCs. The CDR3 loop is CASSPRVGGQAYFLYGYTF. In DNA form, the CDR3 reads TGCGCCAGCAGCCCACGCGTGGGAGGGCAGGCCTATTTCCTCTATGGCTACACCTTC.